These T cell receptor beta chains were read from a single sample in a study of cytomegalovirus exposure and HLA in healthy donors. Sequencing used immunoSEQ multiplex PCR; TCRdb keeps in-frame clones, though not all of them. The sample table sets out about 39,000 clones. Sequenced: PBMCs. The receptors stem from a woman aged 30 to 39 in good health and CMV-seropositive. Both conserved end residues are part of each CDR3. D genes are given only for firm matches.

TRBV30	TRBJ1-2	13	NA	TGTGCCTGGAGCCCAGGGGCAGGCTATGGCTACACCTTC	CAWSPGAGYGYTF
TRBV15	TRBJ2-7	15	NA	TGTGCCACCAGCAGAGATGTGGCTTCCTCCTACGAGCAGTACTTC	CATSRDVASSYEQYF
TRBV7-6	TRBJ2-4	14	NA	TGTGCCAGCAGCTTATCCGCGGACTCGGACATTCAGTACTTC	CASSLSADSDIQYF
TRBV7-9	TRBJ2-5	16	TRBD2	TGTGCCAGCAGCTTTGGGGGACTAACTTCTCAAGAGACCCAGTACTTC	CASSFGGLTSQETQYF
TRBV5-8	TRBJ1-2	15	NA	TGTGCCAGCAGCTTGGGGCAGGGCCTAAACTATGGCTACACCTTC	CASSLGQGLNYGYTF
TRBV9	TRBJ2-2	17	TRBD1	TGTGCCAGCAGCGCTGGACAGGGAAAACAAAGTGCCGGGGAGCTGTTTTTT	CASSAGQGKQSAGELFF
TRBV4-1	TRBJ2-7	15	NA	TGCGCCAGCAGCCAAGATCGGTCTCTCTCCTACGAGCAGTACTTC	CASSQDRSLSYEQYF
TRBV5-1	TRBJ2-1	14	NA	TGCGCCAGCAGCTTGGTCGGGACTCTCAATGAGCAGTTCTTC	CASSLVGTLNEQFF
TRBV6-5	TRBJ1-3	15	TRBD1	TGTGCCAGCAGTTATCAGGGATCAGGGGGTAACACCATATATTTT	CASSYQGSGGNTIYF
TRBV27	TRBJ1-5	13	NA	TGTGCCAGCAGTTTATGGCTTAACCAGCCCCAGCATTTT	CASSLWLNQPQHF
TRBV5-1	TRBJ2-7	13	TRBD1	TGCGCCAGCAGTTTTGACAGGGGCTACGAGCAGTACTTC	CASSFDRGYEQYF
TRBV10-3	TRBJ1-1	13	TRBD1	TGTGCCACCGAGGGACAGGGGAACACTGAAGCTTTCTTT	CATEGQGNTEAFF
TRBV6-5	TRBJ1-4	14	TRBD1	TGTGCCAGCAGTCGACAGGGACTAGCTGAAAAACTGTTTTTT	CASSRQGLAEKLFF
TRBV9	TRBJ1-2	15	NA	TGTGCCAGCAGCGTAGCGGCAGGGAATAACTATGGCTACACCTTC	CASSVAAGNNYGYTF
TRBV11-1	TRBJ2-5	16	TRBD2	TGTGCCAGCAGCTCCGGGACTAGCGGGATTCAAGAGACCCAGTACTTC	CASSSGTSGIQETQYF
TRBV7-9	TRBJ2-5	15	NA	TGTGCCAGCAGCGCCGGCTGGGGGCAGGGAGGGGAGCAGTACTTC	CASSAGWGQGGEQYF
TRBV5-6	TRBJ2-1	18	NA	TGTGCCAGCAGCTTGGGTGCGGGGGCCAGGGGGCGGGCAAATGAGCAGTTCTTC	CASSLGAGARGRANEQFF
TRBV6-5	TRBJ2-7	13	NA	TGTGCCAGCAGTTACGGCCCGGCGCGGGAGCAGTACTTC	CASSYGPAREQYF
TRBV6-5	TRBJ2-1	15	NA	TGTGCCAGCAGTTACTCGGGGGCCCGTGGGTATGAGCAGTTCTTC	CASSYSGARGYEQFF
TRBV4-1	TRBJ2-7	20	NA	TGCGCCAGCAGCCAAGATCGATGGGACATCAGCGGACTCCCTACATTGGGGCAGTACTTC	CASSQDRWDISGLPTLGQYF
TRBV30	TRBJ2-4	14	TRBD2	TGTGCCTGGAGTGGCGGGACTAGCCCTAACATTCAGTACTTC	CAWSGGTSPNIQYF
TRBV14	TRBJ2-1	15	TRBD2	TGTGCCAGCAGCCAAGTAACGGGGGGAAACAATGAGCAGTTCTTC	CASSQVTGGNNEQFF
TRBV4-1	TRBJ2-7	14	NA	TGCGCCAGCAGCCGAAAGATCCCGGGGGACGAGCAGTACTTC	CASSRKIPGDEQYF
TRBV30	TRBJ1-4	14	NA	TGTGCCTGGAGTGTTAAGGGGGGGAGTGAAAAACTGTTTTTT	CAWSVKGGSEKLFF
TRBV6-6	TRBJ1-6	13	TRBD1	TGTGCCAGCAGGGGACAGGGGAATTCACCCCTCCACTTT	CASRGQGNSPLHF
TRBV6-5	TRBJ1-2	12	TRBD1	TGTGCCAGCAAGGGGACAGTTAATGGCTACACCTTC	CASKGTVNGYTF
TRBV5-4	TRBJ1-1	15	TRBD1	TGTGCCAGCAGCTCCCCGGGACAGGGGAACACTGAAGCTTTCTTT	CASSSPGQGNTEAFF
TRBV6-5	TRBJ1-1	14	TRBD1	TGTGCCAGCAGTTTCGGACAGGGAATCACTGAAGCTTTCTTT	CASSFGQGITEAFF
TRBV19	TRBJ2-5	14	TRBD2	TGTGCCAGTAGAACTAGCGGGGGAACGGAGACCCAGTACTTC	CASRTSGGTETQYF
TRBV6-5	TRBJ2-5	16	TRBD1	TGTGCCAGCAGTTACGGCCCCAGGGGGCTAAGGGAGACCCAGTACTTC	CASSYGPRGLRETQYF
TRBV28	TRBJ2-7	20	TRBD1	TGTGCCAGCAGTTTATTCGGGGTCACAATTCGGGGCAGGGGGCGCGGCGAGCAGTACTTC	CASSLFGVTIRGRGRGEQYF
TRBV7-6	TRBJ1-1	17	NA	TGTGCCAGCAGCTCAAGGACTCCGACAGGTTTTGCTTCTGAAGCTTTCTTT	CASSSRTPTGFASEAFF
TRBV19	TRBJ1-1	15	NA	TGTGCCAGTAGTATGTCGGGAATCCCCTACACTGAAGCTTTCTTT	CASSMSGIPYTEAFF
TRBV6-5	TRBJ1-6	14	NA	TGTGCCAGCAGCCCCGGTGAGGATAATTCACCCCTCCACTTT	CASSPGEDNSPLHF
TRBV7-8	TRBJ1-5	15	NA	TGTGCCAGCAGCTTAGTAGGGGGTCGAAATCAGCCCCAGCATTTT	CASSLVGGRNQPQHF
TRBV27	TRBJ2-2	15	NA	TGTGCCAGCAGTTTGGGACAACTGAACACCGGGGAGCTGTTTTTT	CASSLGQLNTGELFF
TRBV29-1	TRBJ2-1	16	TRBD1	TGCAGCGTTGACAAGGGGGCCGGGAAGGCCTACAATGAGCAGTTCTTC	CSVDKGAGKAYNEQFF
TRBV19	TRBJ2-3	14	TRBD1	TGTGCCAGTAGTATCGGGACAGGGAGGAATACGCAGTATTTT	CASSIGTGRNTQYF
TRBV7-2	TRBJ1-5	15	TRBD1	TGTGCCAGCAGCTTATCGGTGCAGGGGGGTCAGCCCCAGCATTTT	CASSLSVQGGQPQHF
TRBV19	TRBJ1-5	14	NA	TGTGCCAGTAGTCCCGGCGGGGGGAATCAGCCCCAGCATTTT	CASSPGGGNQPQHF
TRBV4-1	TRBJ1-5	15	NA	TGCGCCAGCAGCCAAGATCAACTGCTACATCAGCCCCAGCATTTT	CASSQDQLLHQPQHF
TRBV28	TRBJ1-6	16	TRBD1	TGTGCCAGCAGTCCCACCACCGGGACAGGGGTTTCACCCCTCCACTTT	CASSPTTGTGVSPLHF
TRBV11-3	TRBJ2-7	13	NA	TGTGCCAGCAGCTTAGACAGGCTCTACGAGCAGTACTTC	CASSLDRLYEQYF
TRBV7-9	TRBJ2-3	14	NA	TGTGCCAGCAGCTCCCGGGTGAGCGGAGATACGCAGTATTTT	CASSSRVSGDTQYF
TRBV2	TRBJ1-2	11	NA	TGTGCCAGCAGTAGAGGAGATGGCTACACCTTC	CASSRGDGYTF
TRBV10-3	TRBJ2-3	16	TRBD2	TGTGCCATCAGCCTAGCGGGGGGGTCTCTCACGGATACGCAGTATTTT	CAISLAGGSLTDTQYF
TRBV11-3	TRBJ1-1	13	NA	TGTGCCAGCAGCCCATTCGCGGACACTGAAGCTTTCTTT	CASSPFADTEAFF